This T cell receptor beta chain was retrieved from a study of shared clonotypes between healthy human individuals. General study results and limits: The study found 4.5% to 5% of naive CD4 clonotypes shared across a few donors.

A word on this clone: Its antigen is undetermined.

There are 12 residues in the CDR3. Germline CDR1 is GTSNPN and CDR2 is SVGIG (reference sequence). V was pared by 3 bases and J by 3 bases, with 9 bases between. Naive CD8 cells were CD45RO-negative, positively selected for CCR7, excluding terminally differentiated effector memory CD45RA+ cells. Every immunoSEQ plate was one replicate of a subset's evenly spread DNA. Sorted-subset replicate PCRs used 200 ng of genomic DNA. This amount corresponded to about 30,000 T cell genomes. The data were produced by immunoSEQ multiplex PCR, yet TCRdb's version contains in-frame clones alone and is incomplete. The table has more than 2 million clones, approximately 92% seen once.

The rearrangement uses TRBV30 and TRBJ2-7; D unresolved. The receptor was isolated from a man aged 18 to 29 in good health. Some clones in this sample may be carry-over from other donors' samples. Specimen: naive CD8+ T cells from PBMCs. In DNA form, the CDR3 reads TGTGCCTGGAGCCTGGGTGTCTACGAGCAGTACTTC. Translated: CAWSLGVYEQYF.